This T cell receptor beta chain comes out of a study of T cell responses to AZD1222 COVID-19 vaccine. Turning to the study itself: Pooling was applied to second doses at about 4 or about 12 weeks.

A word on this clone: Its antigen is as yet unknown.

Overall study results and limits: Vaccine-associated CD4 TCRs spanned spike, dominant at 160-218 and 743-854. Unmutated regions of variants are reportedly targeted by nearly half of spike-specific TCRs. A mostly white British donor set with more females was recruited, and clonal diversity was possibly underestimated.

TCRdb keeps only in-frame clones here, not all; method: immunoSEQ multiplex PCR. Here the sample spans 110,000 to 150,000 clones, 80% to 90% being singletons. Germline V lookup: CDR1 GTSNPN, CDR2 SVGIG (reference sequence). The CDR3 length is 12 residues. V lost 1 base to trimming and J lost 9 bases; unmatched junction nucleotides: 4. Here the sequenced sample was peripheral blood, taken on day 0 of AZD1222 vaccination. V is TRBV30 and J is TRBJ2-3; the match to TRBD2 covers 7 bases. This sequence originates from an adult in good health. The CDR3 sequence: CAWSGGRGTQYF. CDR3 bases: TGTGCCTGGAGTGGGGGGAGGGGCACGCAGTATTTT.